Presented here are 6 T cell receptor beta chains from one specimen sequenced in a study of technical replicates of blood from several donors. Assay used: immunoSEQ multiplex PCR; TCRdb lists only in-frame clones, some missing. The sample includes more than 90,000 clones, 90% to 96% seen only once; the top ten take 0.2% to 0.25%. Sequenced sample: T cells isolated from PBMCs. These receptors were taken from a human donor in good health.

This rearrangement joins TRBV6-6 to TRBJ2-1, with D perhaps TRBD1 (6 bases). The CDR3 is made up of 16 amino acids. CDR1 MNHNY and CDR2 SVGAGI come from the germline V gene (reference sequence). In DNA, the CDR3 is TGTGCTACCGCAGGGGAAACCCGGAATACCTACAATGAGCAGTTCTTC. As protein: CATAGETRNTYNEQFF.

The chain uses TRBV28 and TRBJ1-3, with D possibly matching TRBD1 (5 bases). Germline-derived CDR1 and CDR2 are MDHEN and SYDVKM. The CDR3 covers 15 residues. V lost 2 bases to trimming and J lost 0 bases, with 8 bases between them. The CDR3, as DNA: TGTGCCAGCAGTTTAGACAGAAACTCTGGAAACACCATATATTTT. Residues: CASSLDRNSGNTIYF.

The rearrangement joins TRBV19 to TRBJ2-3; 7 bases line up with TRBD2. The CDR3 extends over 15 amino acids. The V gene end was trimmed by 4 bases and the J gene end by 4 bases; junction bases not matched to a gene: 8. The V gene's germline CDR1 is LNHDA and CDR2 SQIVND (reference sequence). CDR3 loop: CASSTRGGAPDTQYF. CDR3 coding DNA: TGTGCCAGTAGTACCCGGGGAGGGGCTCCAGATACGCAGTATTTT.

In nucleotides, the CDR3 is TGTGCCAGCAGCTGGGGACTTCTTAGCAATCAGCCCCAGCATTTT. Its translation is CASSWGLLSNQPQHF. The genes are TRBV5-6 and TRBJ1-5; D possibly corresponds to TRBD1 (5 bases). Germline loops: CDR1 SGHDT, CDR2 YYEEEE. Trimming stripped 3 bases from V and 0 bases from J, with 10 bases between. The length of the CDR3 is 15 residues.

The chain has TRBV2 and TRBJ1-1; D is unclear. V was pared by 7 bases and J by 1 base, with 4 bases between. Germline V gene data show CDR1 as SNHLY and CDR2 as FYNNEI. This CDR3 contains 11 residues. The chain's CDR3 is CASKRNTEAFF. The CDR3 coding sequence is TGTGCCAGCAAGAGGAACACTGAAGCTTTCTTT.

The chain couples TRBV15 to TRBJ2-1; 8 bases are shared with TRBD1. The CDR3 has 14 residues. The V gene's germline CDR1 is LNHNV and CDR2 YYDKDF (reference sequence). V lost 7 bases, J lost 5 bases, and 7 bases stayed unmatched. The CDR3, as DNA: TGTGCCACCAATACGGGACAGGCCAACAATGAGCAGTTCTTC. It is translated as CATNTGQANNEQFF.